This entry lists 23 T cell receptor beta chains sequenced from one sample in a study of T cell responses to AZD1222 COVID-19 vaccine. Produced via immunoSEQ multiplex PCR; TCRdb's table is partial and in-frame only. The table records about 110,000 clones, roughly 92% of them present only once. The source was peripheral blood, collected 28 days after the second AZD1222 dose. These receptors all come from an adult who received the AZD1222 COVID-19 vaccine.

For the CDR3, the DNA is TGTGCCAGCAGCCAAGACCGGGATACGCAGTATTTT. This sequence encodes CASSQDRDTQYF. V usage is TRBV3-1 (or the pseudogene TRBV3-2) and J usage is TRBJ2-3; no clear D. CDR3 length equals 12 residues. CDR1 and CDR2 (germline): LGHDT, YNNKEL (reference sequence). Trimming shortened V by 0 bases and J by 6 bases, and 4 bases separated the two germline ends.

This sequence joins TRBV9 and TRBJ2-1, with D hard to call. The CDR3 loop spans 16 amino acids. Germline V gene lookup returns CDR1 SGDLS and CDR2 YYNGEE. V lost 0 bases and J lost 0, with 10 bases in between. CDR3 loop: CASSVGGPSSYNEQFF. Written as DNA, the CDR3 is TGTGCCAGCAGCGTAGGCGGACCGAGCTCCTACAATGAGCAGTTCTTC. The variable domain in full, with the rest retrieved from reference TRBV9 and TRBJ2-1, is DSGVTQTPKHLITATGQRVTLRCSPRSGDLSVYWYQQSLDQGLQFLIQYYNGEERAKGNILERFSAQQFPDLHSELNLSSLELGDSALYFCASSVGGPSSYNEQFFGPGTRLTVL.

This chain joins TRBV5-1 and TRBJ2-2; D gene unclear. This CDR3 contains 16 residues. Trimming pared 2 bases from V and 0 bases from J, leaving 11 bases between. Germline V gene data show CDR1 as SGHRS and CDR2 as YFSETQ. The CDR3 here is CASSFVRTANTGELFF. CDR3 in DNA: TGCGCCAGCAGCTTTGTACGGACCGCGAACACCGGGGAGCTGTTTTTT.

The V and J genes are TRBV10-2 and TRBJ1-2; maybe TRBD1 (5 bases). V shed 3 bases and J shed 4 bases, with 9 bases lying between them. CDR1 is WSHSY and CDR2 is SAAADI in the germline V gene. The CDR3 spans 13 residues. In nucleotides, the CDR3 is TGCGCCAGCAGTGAAGGGGTCACCTATGGCTACACCTTC. Translating it yields CASSEGVTYGYTF.

The rearrangement uses TRBV19 and TRBJ1-5, with D perhaps TRBD1 (6 bases). V dropped 5 bases and J dropped 6 bases, with 11 bases sitting between them. The CDR3 consists of 13 residues. Germline assignment: CDR1 LNHDA and CDR2 SQIVND (reference sequence). The DNA of the CDR3 is TGTGCCAGTAGTCTGGCAGGGGTTCAGCCCCAGCATTTT. It codes for CASSLAGVQPQHF.

The chain joins TRBV28 to TRBJ1-2, with no clear D. This CDR3 has 12 amino acids. Trimming left V 5 bases short and J 6 bases short, with 10 bases between. CDR1 and CDR2 from the germline V gene are MDHEN and SYDVKM. CDR3 amino acids: CASSTQANGYTF. The CDR3 DNA follows: TGTGCCAGCAGTACGCAGGCGAATGGCTACACCTTC.

This chain connects TRBV11-2 to TRBJ2-3; D uncertain. This CDR3 region has 13 residues. Trimming shortened V by 1 base and J by 6 bases, and 8 bases separated the two germline ends. Germline V gene data show CDR1 as SGHAT and CDR2 as FQNNGV. CDR3 sequence reads: CASSLGIRDTQYF. The CDR3, as DNA: TGTGCCAGCAGCTTAGGGATTCGGGATACGCAGTATTTT.

The chain is built from TRBV19 and TRBJ1-5; D is unclear. V shed 5 bases and J shed 2 bases, with 16 bases lying between them. Germline V gene data show CDR1 as LNHDA and CDR2 as SQIVND (reference sequence). CDR3 length: 16 residues. CDR3 sequence: CASSRTRRAGNQPQHF. DNA of the CDR3: TGTGCCAGTAGTCGGACCCGTCGAGCGGGCAATCAGCCCCAGCATTTT.

The rearrangement uses TRBV2 and TRBJ2-7, with 7 bases aligning to TRBD1. Germline V gives CDR1 SNHLY, CDR2 FYNNEI. CDR3 length: 15 residues. The V and J ends lost 6 bases and 0 bases, in that order; junction bases with no gene match: 8. The CDR3 reads CASRGNRGSSYEQYF. The DNA of the CDR3 is TGTGCCAGCAGAGGTAACAGGGGAAGCTCCTACGAGCAGTACTTC. Based on the CDR3 plus reference TRBV2 and TRBJ2-7, the full variable domain is EPEVTQTPSHQVTQMGQEVILRCVPISNHLYFYWYRQILGQKVEFLVSFYNNEISEKSEIFDDQFSVERPDGSNFTLKIRSTKLEDSAMYFCASRGNRGSSYEQYFGPGTRLTVT.

This chain connects TRBV15 to TRBJ2-1, with 7 positions matching TRBD2. The CDR3 extends over 15 amino acids. Per germline, CDR1 LNHNV and CDR2 YYDKDF (reference sequence). The trim removed 0 bases at V and 4 bases at J, leaving 3 bases unmatched. The CDR3 DNA sequence: TGTGCCACCAGCAGAGAAGCGGGGAGTTACAATGAGCAGTTCTTC. Protein: CATSREAGSYNEQFF.

The V call is TRBV7-2, the J call TRBJ1-5; no clear D gene. The CDR3 loop spans 13 amino acids. CDR1 and CDR2 from the germline V gene are SGHTA and FQGNSA. Trimming left V 3 bases short and J 4 bases short, with 7 bases between. CDR3 protein: CASSFVTNQPQHF. CDR3 in DNA: TGTGCCAGCAGCTTTGTAACTAATCAGCCCCAGCATTTT.

Remarks on this clone: One end of the junction is discordant with germline, which a read error may explain. The genes are TRBV24-1 and TRBJ1-4, with no clear D. Germline V gene lookup returns CDR1 KGHDR and CDR2 SFDVKD. The CDR3 is made up of 13 amino acids. The CDR3 loop is CATSDLVSRAGVF. Written as DNA, the CDR3 is TGTGCCACCAGTGATTTGGTTTCAAGGGCCGGAGTTTTT.

The chain links TRBV3-1 (or the pseudogene TRBV3-2) to TRBJ2-4; D gene ambiguous. Germline lookup yields CDR1 LGHDT and CDR2 YNNKEL (reference sequence). Between the trimmed V and J ends, which lost 8 bases and 8 bases, there was a span of 7 bases. This CDR3 comprises 10 residues. CDR3 sequence reads: CASGPHIQYF. The CDR3 DNA reads as TGTGCCAGCGGACCACACATTCAGTACTTC.

V and J are TRBV14 and TRBJ1-1; 8 positions match TRBD1. CDR1 and CDR2 from the germline V gene are SGHDN and FVKESK. V lost 3 bases, J lost 10 bases, and 13 bases stayed unmatched. This CDR3 spans 15 amino acids. The DNA of the CDR3 is TGTGCCAGCAGCCAGATTGATTGGACAGGGAGGGGAGCTTTCTTT. Translating it yields CASSQIDWTGRGAFF.

The chain combines TRBV20-1 with TRBJ1-1; D not resolved. Per the germline V gene, CDR1 is DFQATT and CDR2 is SNEGSKA (reference sequence). V lost 6 bases and J 1 base, leaving 6 bases between the germline ends. The CDR3 has 11 amino acids. CDR3 protein: CSAPRNTEAFF. The CDR3, as DNA: TGCAGTGCACCCCGGAACACTGAAGCTTTCTTT.

This clone was observed a single time. J is TRBJ2-5 and V is TRBV11-2; 12 nucleotides match TRBD2. There are 16 residues in the CDR3. CDR1 SGHAT and CDR2 FQNNGV come from the germline V gene. Trimming at V came to 3 bases and at J to 7 bases, leaving 9 bases not matched to a gene. The CDR3, as DNA: TGTGCCAGCAGCTTCCGGACTAGCGGGGCCCTGGGGACCCAGTACTTC. This translates into CASSFRTSGALGTQYF. Full variable domain (remainder filled in from reference TRBV11-2 and TRBJ2-5): EAGVAQSPRYKIIEKRQSVAFWCNPISGHATLYWYQQILGQGPKLLIQFQNNGVVDDSQLPKDRFSAERLKGVDSTLKIQPAKLEDSAVYLCASSFRTSGALGTQYFGPGTRLLVL.

The chain joins TRBV6-6 to TRBJ1-2; D gene ambiguous. CDR1 is MNHNY, CDR2 SVGAGI, per germline (reference sequence). Trimming left V 10 bases short and J 3 bases short, with 18 bases between. The CDR3 loop spans 14 amino acids. This chain's CDR3 is CATTLSGRYYGYTF. CDR3 DNA: TGTGCCACCACCCTATCCGGGAGATACTATGGCTACACCTTC.

This chain uses TRBV10-3 with TRBJ2-7, with 9 bases matching TRBD1. V lost 10 bases to trimming and J lost 3 bases; unmatched junction nucleotides: 13. The germline V gene has CDR1 ENHRY and CDR2 SYGVKD. The CDR3 runs 15 residues. The CDR3 here is CATTRSGQGIYEQYF. CDR3 bases: TGTGCCACAACGAGGTCGGGACAGGGTATCTACGAGCAGTACTTC.

This chain joins TRBV19 and TRBJ2-3, with 11 bases identical to TRBD2. Germline values: CDR1 LNHDA, CDR2 SQIVND (reference sequence). V lost 1 base to trimming and J lost 11 bases; unmatched junction nucleotides: 11. The CDR3 sequence is 16 residues long. As DNA, the CDR3 is TGTGCCAGTAGTATAGGCGGAGGACTAGCGGGCACCATGCAGTATTTT. Amino acid sequence: CASSIGGGLAGTMQYF.

CDR3 sequence reads: CASSLVVGLNYGYTF. The CDR3 nucleotides are TGTGCCAGCAGCTTAGTAGTGGGATTAAACTATGGCTACACCTTC. The chain carries TRBV7-9 and TRBJ1-2; D gene uncertain. The CDR3 is 15 residues long. In germline, CDR1 is SEHNR, CDR2 FQNEAQ (reference sequence). Trimming removed 1 base from V and 2 bases from J, with 11 bases in between.

This sequence joins TRBV6-2 or TRBV6-3 and TRBJ2-3; possibly TRBD1 or TRBD2 for D (7 bases each). V was clipped by 7 bases and J by 1 base, with 18 bases between them. The CDR3 has 16 amino acids. CDR1 is MNHEY and CDR2 is SVGEGT in the germline V gene. CDR3 nucleotide sequence: TGTGCCAGCACCCCCAGCCCAGGGGGGGGCACAGATACGCAGTATTTT. Translation: CASTPSPGGGTDTQYF.

The V and J genes are TRBV10-3 and TRBJ2-2; D ambiguous. The CDR3 has 14 amino acids. The ends were cut back, 6 bases at V and 4 bases at J, with 12 bases in the middle. Per the germline V gene, CDR1 is ENHRY and CDR2 is SYGVKD. The CDR3 loop is CAISPPRGTGELFF. The CDR3 nucleotides are TGTGCCATCAGCCCGCCTAGAGGCACCGGGGAGCTGTTTTTT.

The chain is built from TRBV19 and TRBJ1-1; D ambiguous. Germline V gene data show CDR1 as LNHDA and CDR2 as SQIVND (reference sequence). The CDR3 has 13 amino acids. V lost 1 base and J 1 base, leaving 4 bases between the germline ends. The CDR3 DNA sequence: TGTGCCAGTAGTATAGCCCGGAACACTGAAGCTTTCTTT. Amino acid sequence: CASSIARNTEAFF.